The 18 T cell receptor beta chains reported below all come from one sample, sequenced in a study of blood T cell repertoires in COVID-19. Repertoires were generated with immunoSEQ multiplex PCR, while TCRdb's copy carries only in-frame clones and drops some. The data show some 45,000 clones, with over 75% seen just once and about an eighth held by the top ten. The sequencing sample was made of peripheral blood. All receptors come from a human donor in a cohort sampled during active COVID-19.

V is TRBV29-1 and J is TRBJ2-3; tentatively, D is TRBD2 (6 bases). CDR1 and CDR2 (germline): SQVTM, ANQGSEA. The CDR3 is made up of 13 amino acids. V was trimmed by 6 bases and J by 7 bases, leaving 17 bases between them. The CDR3 reads CSVVGVAAYTQYF. The CDR3 bases are TGCAGCGTCGTGGGGGTAGCGGCATATACGCAGTATTTT.

V gene TRBV7-9 combines with J gene TRBJ2-3; 10 nucleotides agree with TRBD2. The ends lost 5 bases at V and 0 bases at J; junction bases unmatched: 8. The CDR3 length is 17 residues. Germline CDR1 SEHNR, CDR2 FQNEAQ (reference sequence). The CDR3: CASSLLRSGGSTDTQYF. CDR3 nucleotide sequence: TGTGCCAGCAGCCTACTTCGTAGCGGGGGGAGCACAGATACGCAGTATTTT.

This clone was detected once. This chain joins TRBV19 and TRBJ2-5; D is possibly TRBD1 (6 bases). This CDR3 spans 16 amino acids. Trimming took 3 bases from V and 0 from J, leaving 14 bases between them. From germline, CDR1 is LNHDA and CDR2 SQIVND (reference sequence). This CDR3 is CASSIRSTGDQETQYF. The DNA for the CDR3 is TGTGCCAGTAGTATTAGGTCGACAGGTGACCAAGAGACCCAGTACTTC.

The chain recombines TRBV3-1 (or the pseudogene TRBV3-2) with TRBJ2-1; D possibly matches TRBD1 or TRBD2 (9 bases each). Trimming cost V 4 bases and J 12 bases, with 19 bases left between them. Germline CDR1 reads LGHDT; CDR2 reads YNNKEL (reference sequence). The CDR3 extends over 14 amino acids. CDR3 DNA sequence: TGTGCCAGCAGCCCGACAGGGGGAGCGGGAGGGCAGTTCTTC. It codes for CASSPTGGAGGQFF.

The CDR3, as DNA: TGTGCCAGCAGTCCGAGACAGGGGGCACGAGATACGCAGTATTTT. Encoded protein: CASSPRQGARDTQYF. The chain employs TRBV7-9 and TRBJ2-3; TRBD1 matches 10 bases. Trimming took 6 bases from V and 5 from J; bases not matched to a gene: 8. CDR1 and CDR2 from the germline V gene are SEHNR and FQNEAQ (reference sequence). The CDR3 extends over 15 amino acids.

The rearrangement uses TRBV23-1 and TRBJ1-5, with TRBD1 matching over 9 bases. TRBV23-1 is designated an ORF whose function remains uncertain. V lost 9 bases to trimming and J lost 5 bases; unmatched junction nucleotides: 8. The CDR3 contains 14 residues. The CDR3, as DNA: TGCGCCAGACGCCGGGACAGGGAAGATCAGCCCCAGCATTTT. Its protein product is CARRRDREDQPQHF.

The rearrangement joins TRBV19 to TRBJ1-2; 7 nucleotides line up with TRBD1. Germline V gives CDR1 LNHDA, CDR2 SQIVND (reference sequence). This CDR3 has 15 amino acids. Losses at the gene ends were 5 bases for V and 1 base for J; bases not matched to a gene: 7. The CDR3 region is CASSPWDRSNYGYTF. The CDR3 DNA sequence: TGTGCCAGTAGTCCCTGGGACAGAAGTAACTATGGCTACACCTTC.

The chain has TRBV5-6 and TRBJ1-1; a possible D gene is TRBD1 (6 bases). Germline CDR1 reads SGHDT; CDR2 reads YYEEEE. The germline V and J ends were trimmed by 0 bases and 5 bases, with 11 bases remaining between them. The CDR3 totals 14 residues. The CDR3 sequence: CASSLGGRGTEAFF. CDR3 nucleotides: TGTGCCAGCAGCTTGGGGGGAAGGGGGACTGAAGCTTTCTTT.

The genes are TRBV21-1 and TRBJ1-1; TRBD1 was called by the table and not checked on the DNA. TRBV21-1 corresponds to a pseudogene. This CDR3 contains 15 residues. The CDR3 protein is CASSKGGGVTGEAFF. DNA of the CDR3: TGTGCCAGCAGCAAAGGAGGGGGCGTCACTGGTGAAGCTTTCTTT.

J is TRBJ2-7 and V is TRBV29-1, with TRBD2 matching 8 bases. V lost 5 bases to trimming and J lost 2 bases; unmatched junction nucleotides: 5. CDR1 SQVTM and CDR2 ANQGSEA come from the germline V gene. This CDR3 has 13 amino acids. Here the CDR3 reads CSVRREATYEQYF. The CDR3 DNA reads TGCAGCGTTAGGCGGGAGGCGACCTACGAGCAGTACTTC.

The rearrangement joins TRBV6-5 to TRBJ2-7; D may be TRBD2 (6 bases). Trimming shortened V by 5 bases and J by 2 bases, and 16 bases separated the two germline ends. Germline V lookup: CDR1 MNHEY, CDR2 SVGAGI. CDR3 length equals 15 residues. The CDR3 nucleotides read TGTGCCAGCAGTCCGGGGAAGCGGGCGGCCTACGAGCAGTACTTC. It yields the protein CASSPGKRAAYEQYF.

The J gene is TRBJ2-5, the V gene TRBV2; 8 bases are a match to TRBD2. V dropped 2 bases and J dropped 0; count of bases not matched to a gene: 2. The length of the CDR3 is 15 residues. CDR1 is SNHLY, CDR2 FYNNEI, per germline. The CDR3 DNA sequence: TGTGCCAGCAGTGAAATAGCGGGGAACCAAGAGACCCAGTACTTC. Its translation: CASSEIAGNQETQYF.

V usage is TRBV6-4 and J usage is TRBJ2-7, with D hard to call. This CDR3 has 17 amino acids. The germline V gene has CDR1 MRHNA and CDR2 SNTAGT. V dropped 4 bases and J dropped 5 bases, with 24 bases sitting between them. The DNA of the CDR3 is TGTGCCAGCAGTGCCCCCTCAGAACGCCCTTCCCCCAACGAGCAGTACTTC. The encoded protein is CASSAPSERPSPNEQYF.

This clone occurred once. The chain carries TRBV7-9 and TRBJ2-7; 10 bases map to TRBD1. V gave up 7 bases and J gave up 6 bases; unmatched junction bases: 6. The CDR3 totals 13 residues. CDR1 is SEHNR, CDR2 FQNEAQ, per germline (reference sequence). CDR3 sequence: CASTRQGAGEQYF. For the CDR3, the DNA is TGTGCCAGCACCCGACAGGGGGCTGGCGAGCAGTACTTC.

The V and J genes are TRBV6-1 and TRBJ2-7, with no clear D. The germline gives CDR1 MNHNS, CDR2 SASEGT. Trimming pared 0 bases from V and 4 bases from J, leaving 7 bases between. The CDR3 is made up of 13 amino acids. In DNA form, the CDR3 reads TGTGCCAGCAGTGAAGCCACAGCATACGAGCAGTACTTC. This translates into CASSEATAYEQYF.

The CDR3 bases are TGTGCCAGTCGGACAGGGTGGCCCAATTCACCCCTCCACTTT. Translating gives CASRTGWPNSPLHF. V gene TRBV2 combines with J gene TRBJ1-6; 8 bases are shared with TRBD1. V gave up 9 bases and J gave up 7 bases; unmatched junction bases: 8. Germline CDR1 and CDR2: SNHLY and FYNNEI. The CDR3 spans 14 residues.

V usage is TRBV13 and J usage is TRBJ2-7, with 16 bases matching TRBD2. J gave up 1 base and V 5 bases, and 2 bases lay outside the gene matches. The CDR3 extends over 16 amino acids. The germline gives CDR1 PRHDT, CDR2 FYEKMQ (reference sequence). For the CDR3, the DNA is TGTGCCAGCAGCCCGGGACTAGCGGGAGGGTCCTACGAGCAGTACTTC. It encodes CASSPGLAGGSYEQYF.

This sequence joins TRBV7-6 and TRBJ2-2; TRBD2 is a possible D gene (5 bases). The V gene lost 1 base and the J gene lost 4 bases, with 13 bases spanning the gap. Per germline, CDR1 SGHVS and CDR2 FNYEAQ. The CDR3 loop spans 16 amino acids. DNA of the CDR3: TGTGCCAGCAGCTTAGAATGGCTAGCTGGCACCGGGGAGCTGTTTTTT. This sequence encodes CASSLEWLAGTGELFF. The full variable domain, rest sourced from reference TRBV7-6 and TRBJ2-2, is GAGVSQSPRYKVTKRGQDVALRCDPISGHVSLYWYRQALGQGPEFLTYFNYEAQQDKSGLPNDRFSAERPEGSISTLTIQRTEQRDSAMYRCASSLEWLAGTGELFFGEGSRLTVL.